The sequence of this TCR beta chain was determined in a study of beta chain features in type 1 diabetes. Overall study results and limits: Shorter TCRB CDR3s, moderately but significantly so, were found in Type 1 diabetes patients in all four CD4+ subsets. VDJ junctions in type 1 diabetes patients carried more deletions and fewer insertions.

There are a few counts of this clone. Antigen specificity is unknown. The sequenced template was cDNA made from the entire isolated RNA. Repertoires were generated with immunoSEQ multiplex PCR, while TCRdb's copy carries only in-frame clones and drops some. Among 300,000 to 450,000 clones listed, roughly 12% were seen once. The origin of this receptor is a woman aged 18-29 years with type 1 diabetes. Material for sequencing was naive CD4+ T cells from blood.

CDR3: CASSPRYEQYF. The DNA for the CDR3 is TGTGCCAGCAGTCCCCGGTACGAGCAGTACTTC. This chain connects TRBV6-6 to TRBJ2-7; no reliable D call. Germline V lookup: CDR1 MNHNY, CDR2 SVGAGI (reference sequence). Trimming left V 5 bases short and J 4 bases short, with 6 bases between. The CDR3 is 11 amino acids.